This TCR beta chain was obtained from a study of T cell responses to AZD1222 COVID-19 vaccine. Assay: immunoSEQ multiplex PCR; the TCRdb copy retains only in-frame clones and omits some. The data contain some 83,000 clones, more than 70% of them singletons. V gave up 5 bases and J gave up 3 bases, with 15 bases separating them. The germline CDR1 and CDR2 sequences are SGHRS and YFSETQ. This CDR3 has 15 amino acids. The study, taken as a whole, reports: Spike-specific TCR breadth rose after two AZD1222 doses, and depth rose as well. Only five to seven AZD1222 recipients were seropositive at baseline.

This clone turned up a few times. What it binds is unknown. This specimen consisted of peripheral blood, obtained on day 0 of AZD1222 vaccination. The V and J genes are TRBV5-1 and TRBJ1-3, with a possible D match to TRBD1 (5 bases). The sequence came from an adult in good health. The CDR3 DNA is TGCGCCAGCAGGCCTACCTTGGGGGATGGAAACACCATATATTTT. Protein sequence: CASRPTLGDGNTIYF. The variable domain in full, with the rest retrieved from reference TRBV5-1 and TRBJ1-3, is KAGVTQTPRYLIKTRGQQVTLSCSPISGHRSVSWYQQTPGQGLQFLFEYFSETQRNKGNFPGRFSGRQFSNSRSEMNVSTLELGDSALYLCASRPTLGDGNTIYFGEGSWLTVV.